What follows are 25 T cell receptor beta chains derived from one specimen sequenced in a study of blood T cells in healthy people across ages. A second PCR, run for about 7 to 11 cycles, used a sample-barcoded 5' primer plus a J-beta primer mix. One entry per CDR3 protein results from TCRdb running MiXCR on the 5' RACE reads. The table has 450,000 to 700,000 distinct CDR3 sequences, roughly 29% seen once. Sequencing was done on a sample of blood. All receptors derive from a woman in her 70s in good health.

The table lists this clonotype with a few counts. The genes are TRBV5-1 and TRBJ2-7, with D perhaps matching TRBD2 (5 bases). Trimming pared 1 base from V and 4 bases from J, leaving 15 bases between. CDR3 length: 15 amino acids. Germline V lookup: CDR1 SGHRS, CDR2 YFSETQ. The CDR3 protein is CASSLSAGTPYEQYF. CDR3 DNA sequence: TGCGCCAGCAGCTTGAGCGCGGGCACTCCTTACGAGCAGTACTTC. Combining the CDR3 with reference TRBV5-1 and TRBJ2-7 gives the whole variable domain KAGVTQTPRYLIKTRGQQVTLSCSPISGHRSVSWYQQTPGQGLQFLFEYFSETQRNKGNFPGRFSGRQFSNSRSEMNVSTLELGDSALYLCASSLSAGTPYEQYFGPGTRLTVT.

This clonotype was counted only a few times. This chain connects TRBV11-2 to TRBJ2-7; 11 bases line up with TRBD2. The V gene end was trimmed by 2 bases and the J gene end by 0 bases; junction bases not matched to a gene: 6. The length of the CDR3 is 17 residues. Per germline, CDR1 SGHAT and CDR2 FQNNGV. CDR3 in DNA: TGTGCCAGCAGCTTAACTAGCGGGGGCCGTAACTCCTACGAGCAGTACTTC. It yields the protein CASSLTSGGRNSYEQYF.

This clonotype was counted at least ten times. The chain links TRBV7-2 to TRBJ1-2; TRBD1 aligns across 8 bases. Germline V gene sequence: CDR1 SGHTA, CDR2 FQGNSA. V lost 5 bases and J lost 8; bases outside the gene matches: 7. CDR3 length: 13 amino acids. CDR3 nucleotides: TGTGCCAGCAGCACTGACAGGGGATTGGGCTACACCTTC. The encoded protein is CASSTDRGLGYTF.

This clonotype has a handful of counts. This rearrangement joins TRBV7-2 to TRBJ2-7; possible D gene TRBD1, 6 bases. Germline V gives CDR1 SGHTA, CDR2 FQGNSA. The CDR3 consists of 14 residues. With 0 bases removed from V and 4 bases from J, the gap between germline ends came to 10 bases. CDR3 sequence (DNA): TGTGCCAGCAGCTTAGCGAGAGGACAGTACGAGCAGTACTTC. It translates to CASSLARGQYEQYF.

The rearrangement joins TRBV20-1 to TRBJ2-5, with a weak D call TRBD2 (6 bases). Germline-derived CDR1 and CDR2 are DFQATT and SNEGSKA (reference sequence). The V end was cut by 5 bases, the J end by 7 bases, with 20 bases between. The CDR3 runs to 14 residues. Here the CDR3 reads CSAGHPGGLGTQYF. CDR3 bases: TGCAGTGCTGGACATCCAGGAGGGCTCGGGACCCAGTACTTC.

A remark on this clonotype: One end of the junction is discordant with germline, which a read error may explain. J is TRBJ2-2 and V is TRBV7-9; D could derive from TRBD1 or TRBD2 (5 bases each). Germline V gives CDR1 SEHNR, CDR2 FQNEAQ (reference sequence). The CDR3 consists of 13 residues. The CDR3: CASNYQGVGALFF. CDR3 nucleotide sequence: TGTGCCAGCAACTACCAAGGGGTCGGGGCGCTGTTTTTT.

This clonotype was recorded a few times. CDR3 sequence reads: CASSHGLGGNQETQYF. The DNA of the CDR3 is TGCGCCAGCAGCCATGGGTTGGGAGGGAACCAAGAGACCCAGTACTTC. V usage is TRBV4-1 and J usage is TRBJ2-5, with 7 nucleotides matching TRBD2. Germline-derived CDR1 and CDR2 are MGHRA and YSYEKL. The CDR3 extends over 16 amino acids. V was pared by 3 bases and J by 0 bases, with 7 bases of the junction left unmatched.

This clonotype was counted at least ten times. The rearrangement joins TRBV5-1 to TRBJ2-7; D not resolved. CDR3 length: 12 residues. Germline assignment: CDR1 SGHRS and CDR2 YFSETQ. V lost 3 bases and J lost 0, with 4 bases in between. DNA of the CDR3: TGCGCCAGCAGCTCCCCCTCCTACGAGCAGTACTTC. It translates to CASSSPSYEQYF. Filled out from reference TRBV5-1 and TRBJ2-7, the complete variable domain reads KAGVTQTPRYLIKTRGQQVTLSCSPISGHRSVSWYQQTPGQGLQFLFEYFSETQRNKGNFPGRFSGRQFSNSRSEMNVSTLELGDSALYLCASSSPSYEQYFGPGTRLTVT.

This clonotype was counted a few times. The genes are TRBV4-2 and TRBJ2-4; D might be TRBD1 (5 bases). The CDR3 sequence is 17 residues long. Germline CDR1 LGHNA, CDR2 YNFKEQ. V was pared by 4 bases and J by 2 bases, with 18 bases between. CDR3 bases: TGTGCCAGCAGCCGAGGTGGGGCGGAGAGGACCAAAAACATTCAGTACTTC. Its translation: CASSRGGAERTKNIQYF.

This clonotype was seen many times. The chain joins TRBV29-1 to TRBJ1-2; tentatively, D is TRBD1 (5 bases). Germline V gives CDR1 SQVTM, CDR2 ANQGSEA. V lost 5 bases to trimming and J lost 3 bases, with 7 bases between them. The CDR3 is made up of 11 amino acids. The DNA of the CDR3 is TGCAGCGTTCAGGGACACTATGGCTACACCTTC. This encodes CSVQGHYGYTF.

This clonotype was seen a few times. The chain is built from TRBV6-6 and TRBJ2-7, with D perhaps matching TRBD1 (5 bases). The CDR3 is 12 residues long. The germline V and J ends were trimmed by 7 bases and 4 bases, with 11 bases remaining between them. CDR1 is MNHNY and CDR2 is SVGAGI in the germline V gene (reference sequence). The chain's CDR3 is CASKPTGYEQYF. The CDR3 DNA follows: TGTGCCAGCAAACCCACAGGATACGAGCAGTACTTC.

Only a few counts were recorded for this clonotype. The chain couples TRBV9 to TRBJ1-4; no reliable D call. The CDR3 extends over 13 amino acids. Per germline, CDR1 SGDLS and CDR2 YYNGEE. V lost 2 bases and J lost 8, with 10 bases in between. The CDR3 loop reads CASSVSNGEKLFF. The DNA of the CDR3 is TGTGCCAGCAGCGTTAGTAACGGGGAAAAACTGTTTTTT.

This clonotype has only a few counts. This chain joins TRBV12-3 or TRBV12-4 and TRBJ2-1; 10 bases line up with TRBD2. J lost 9 bases, V lost 3 bases, and 2 bases had no gene match. The CDR3 consists of 13 residues. The CDR3 sequence: CASSLLAGVEQFF. The CDR3 DNA follows: TGTGCCAGCAGTTTGCTAGCGGGGGTTGAGCAGTTCTTC.

The V call is TRBV27, the J call TRBJ1-2; a weak D match, TRBD1 (5 bases). The germline gives CDR1 MNHEY, CDR2 SMNVEV (reference sequence). The CDR3 spans 11 residues. The V and J ends lost 5 bases and 8 bases respectively, with 9 bases between them. DNA of the CDR3: TGTGCCAGCAGTACGGGGGGAGGCTACACCTTC. Translating gives CASSTGGGYTF.

This clonotype turned up a few times. V usage is TRBV20-1 and J usage is TRBJ2-3; a weak D match, TRBD1 (5 bases). The CDR3 has 11 residues. CDR1 DFQATT and CDR2 SNEGSKA come from the germline V gene (reference sequence). Trimming shortened V by 5 bases and J by 5 bases, and 8 bases separated the two germline ends. The CDR3 bases are TGCAGTGCTGTGGGGCTAGATACGCAGTATTTT. It specifies CSAVGLDTQYF.

This clonotype was detected only a few times. This chain connects TRBV3-1 to TRBJ1-5, with D possibly matching TRBD1 (5 bases). The germline gives CDR1 LGHDT, CDR2 YNNKEL (reference sequence). The CDR3 has 14 residues. Trimming pared 4 bases from V and 0 bases from J, leaving 7 bases between. The CDR3 loop reads CASSRDSSNQPQHF. Written as DNA, the CDR3 is TGTGCCAGCAGCCGTGACAGTAGCAATCAGCCCCAGCATTTT.

This clonotype was seen a few times. The J gene is TRBJ2-4, the V gene TRBV19; 8 bases map to TRBD2. V was clipped by 3 bases and J by 2 bases; unmatched bases: 9. Germline CDR1 reads LNHDA; CDR2 reads SQIVND (reference sequence). This CDR3 has 17 residues. CDR3 nucleotides: TGTGCCAGTAGTATGGGTTCTAGCGGGCGCTCCAAAAACATTCAGTACTTC. Translated: CASSMGSSGRSKNIQYF.

V is TRBV27 and J is TRBJ1-5; 7 bases line up with TRBD1. CDR3 length: 15 residues. The V gene's germline CDR1 is MNHEY and CDR2 SMNVEV (reference sequence). The V and J ends lost 5 bases and 0 bases, in that order; junction bases with no gene match: 4. CDR3 in DNA: TGTGCCAGCAGTAGGGAGGGGGCTAGCAATCAGCCCCAGCATTTT. Protein: CASSREGASNQPQHF.

V is TRBV5-6 and J is TRBJ2-5; no definite D call. The length of the CDR3 is 15 residues. V was pared by 0 bases and J by 7 bases, with 16 bases between. CDR1 and CDR2 from the germline V gene are SGHDT and YYEEEE. Here the CDR3 DNA reads TGTGCCAGCAGCTTGGGTGACACCCAGAGTAGGACCCAGTACTTC. Amino acids: CASSLGDTQSRTQYF. Full variable domain (missing parts from reference TRBV5-6 and TRBJ2-5): DAGVTQSPTHLIKTRGQQVTLRCSPKSGHDTVSWYQQALGQGPQFIFQYYEEEERQRGNFPDRFSGHQFPNYSSELNVNALLLGDSALYLCASSLGDTQSRTQYFGPGTRLLVL.

This clonotype was seen ten or more times. V gene TRBV4-3 combines with J gene TRBJ1-5; D unresolved. CDR3 size: 13 residues. Trimming cost V 1 base and J 5 bases, with 6 bases left between them. The germline CDR1 and CDR2 sequences are LGHNA and YSLEER. CDR3 region: CASSQASDQPQHF. The DNA of the CDR3 is TGCGCCAGCAGCCAAGCCTCGGATCAGCCCCAGCATTTT.

This clonotype came up a few times. V and J are TRBV30 and TRBJ2-7; TRBD2 matches at 8 bases. CDR1 is GTSNPN and CDR2 is SVGIG in the germline V gene (reference sequence). After removal of 4 bases from V and 3 bases from J, the junction contained 14 bases not matched to a gene. This CDR3 is built from 16 residues. This CDR3 is CAWTRGRGGTIYEQYF. CDR3 nucleotide sequence: TGTGCCTGGACCCGAGGTCGCGGGGGGACAATCTACGAGCAGTACTTC.

The chain couples TRBV20-1 to TRBJ2-1; maybe TRBD2 (6 bases). The DNA end lines up better with TRBJ2-5; the J call may be wrong. Germline V gives CDR1 DFQATT, CDR2 SNEGSKA (reference sequence). The CDR3 has 14 residues. The CDR3: CSASRSGLPLPQYF. The CDR3 DNA reads TGCAGTGCTAGTCGCTCGGGACTCCCCCTTCCCCAGTACTTC.

V is TRBV18 and J is TRBJ1-1; a weak D match, TRBD1 (5 bases). Looked up from germline, CDR1 is KGHSH and CDR2 is LQKENI. Trimming stripped 3 bases from V and 0 bases from J, with 14 bases between. This CDR3 is built from 16 residues. The CDR3: CASSPTPGFMNTEAFF. As DNA, the CDR3 is TGTGCCAGCTCACCCACCCCAGGGTTCATGAACACTGAAGCTTTCTTT.

The rearrangement links TRBV7-2 to TRBJ2-3, with 7 bases identical to TRBD2. The germline V gene encodes CDR1 SGHTA and CDR2 FQGNSA. V dropped 3 bases and J dropped 4; count of bases not matched to a gene: 16. This CDR3 contains 18 residues. The chain's CDR3 is CASSFGGTIGVSSDTQYF. The CDR3 DNA reads TGTGCCAGCAGCTTTGGCGGGACTATAGGGGTTAGCTCAGATACGCAGTATTTT.

This clonotype was recorded many times. The V call is TRBV3-1, the J call TRBJ2-6, with 7 bases aligning to TRBD2. This CDR3 region has 15 residues. The V and J ends lost 3 bases and 4 bases, in that order; junction bases with no gene match: 3. Germline loops: CDR1 LGHDT, CDR2 YNNKEL (reference sequence). The CDR3: CASSHGGEGANVLTF. For the CDR3, the DNA is TGTGCCAGCAGCCATGGGGGGGAAGGGGCCAACGTCCTGACTTTC.